The T cell receptor (beta chain) under discussion was sequenced for a study of blood T cell repertoires in COVID-19. In the study overall: COVID-19 samples from acute and convalescent phases originated in the United States, Italy and Spain. Sources were T cells, B-cell-depleted T cells, or PBMCs; the material itself was cDNA or gDNA.

Original methodology: Counts of nucleated cells, estimated from reference gene primer amplification, were obtained. Measured with immunoSEQ multiplex PCR; TCRdb has only the in-frame clones, and not every one. The DNA was the basis for D and trimming; V, J and clone size are from that table. Seen here are about 43,000 clones, 86% observed once, and the top ten hold roughly 7.6%. This clone is a singleton in its sample. The ends were cut back, 0 bases at V and 2 bases at J, with 14 bases in the middle. The CDR3 consists of 16 residues. The germline gives CDR1 MNHNY, CDR2 SVGAGI (reference sequence). Specimen: peripheral blood. The V call is TRBV6-6, the J call TRBJ2-7, with D possibly being TRBD2 (5 bases). This receptor was identified in a man aged 60-69 years with active COVID-19. The CDR3 loop is CASSYSHYGVPYEQYF. CDR3 DNA sequence: TGTGCCAGCAGTTACTCGCATTACGGGGTGCCCTACGAGCAGTACTTC.